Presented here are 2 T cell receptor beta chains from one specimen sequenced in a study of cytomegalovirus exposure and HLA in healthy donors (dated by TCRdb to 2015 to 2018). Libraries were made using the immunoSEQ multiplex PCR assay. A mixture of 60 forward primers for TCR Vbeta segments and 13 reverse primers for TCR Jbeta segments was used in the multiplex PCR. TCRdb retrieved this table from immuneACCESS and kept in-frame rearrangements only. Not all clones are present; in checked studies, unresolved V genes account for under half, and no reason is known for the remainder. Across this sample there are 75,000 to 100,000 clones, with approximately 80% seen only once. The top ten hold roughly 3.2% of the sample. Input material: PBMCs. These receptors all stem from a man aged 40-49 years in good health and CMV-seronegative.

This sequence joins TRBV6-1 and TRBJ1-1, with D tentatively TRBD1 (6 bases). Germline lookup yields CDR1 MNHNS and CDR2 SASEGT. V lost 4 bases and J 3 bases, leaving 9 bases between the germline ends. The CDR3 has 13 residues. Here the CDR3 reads CASSVQGYTEAFF. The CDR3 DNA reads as TGTGCCAGCAGTGTACAGGGCTACACTGAAGCTTTCTTT.

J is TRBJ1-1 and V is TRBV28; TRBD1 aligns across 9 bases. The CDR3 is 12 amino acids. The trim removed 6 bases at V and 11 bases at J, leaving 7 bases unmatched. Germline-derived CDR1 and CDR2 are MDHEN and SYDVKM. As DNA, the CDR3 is TGTGCCAGCAGCCCGCGGACAGGGGAGGCTTTCTTT. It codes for CASSPRTGEAFF.